This T cell receptor (beta chain) was recovered during a study of blood T cell repertoires in COVID-19. The wider study: Sites across the United States, Italy and Spain contributed samples from acute and convalescent COVID-19.

CDR3 size: 16 residues. The V segment lost 4 bases and the J segment 0 bases; nucleotides outside the gene matches: 6. Per germline, CDR1 SGDLS and CDR2 YYNGEE. The authors' processing: Reference gene primer amplification in the assay estimated nucleated cell counts. Generated by immunoSEQ multiplex PCR, the TCRdb table keeps only in-frame clones and is missing some. V, J and clone size are taken as reported in that table, and D and trimming were inferred from the DNA itself. The sample records tens of thousands of clones, 80% to 85% being singletons. The V and J genes are TRBV9 and TRBJ1-4; 7 positions agree with TRBD1. This TCR was sampled from a human donor in a cohort sampled during active or convalescent COVID-19. The sample comprised peripheral blood. The CDR3 DNA is TGTGCCAGCAGCCCGATAGACAGGGCAACTAATGAAAAACTGTTTTTT. Amino acid sequence: CASSPIDRATNEKLFF.